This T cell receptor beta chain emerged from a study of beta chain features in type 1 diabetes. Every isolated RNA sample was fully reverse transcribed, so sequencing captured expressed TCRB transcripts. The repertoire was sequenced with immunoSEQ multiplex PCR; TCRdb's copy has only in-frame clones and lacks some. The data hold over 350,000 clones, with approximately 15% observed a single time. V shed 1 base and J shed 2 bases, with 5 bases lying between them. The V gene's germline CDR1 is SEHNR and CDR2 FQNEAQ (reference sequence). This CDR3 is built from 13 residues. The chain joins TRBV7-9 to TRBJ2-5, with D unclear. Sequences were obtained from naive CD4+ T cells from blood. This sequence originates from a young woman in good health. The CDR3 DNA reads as TGTGCCAGCAGCTTAGACAGACAAGAGACCCAGTACTTC. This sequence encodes CASSLDRQETQYF.